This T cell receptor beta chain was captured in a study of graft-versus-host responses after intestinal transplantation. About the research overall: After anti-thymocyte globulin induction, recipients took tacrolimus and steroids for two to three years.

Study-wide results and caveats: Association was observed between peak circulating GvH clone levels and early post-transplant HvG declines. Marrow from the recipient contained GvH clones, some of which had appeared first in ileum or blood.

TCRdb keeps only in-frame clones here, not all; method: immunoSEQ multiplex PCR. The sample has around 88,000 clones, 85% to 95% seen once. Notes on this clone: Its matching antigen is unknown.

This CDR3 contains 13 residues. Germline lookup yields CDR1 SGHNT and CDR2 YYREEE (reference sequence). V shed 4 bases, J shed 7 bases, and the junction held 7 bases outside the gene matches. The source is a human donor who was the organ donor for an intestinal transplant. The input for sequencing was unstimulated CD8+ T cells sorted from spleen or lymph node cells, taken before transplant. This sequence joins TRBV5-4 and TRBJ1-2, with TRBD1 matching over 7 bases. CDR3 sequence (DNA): TGTGCCAGCAGCCAGACAGGGAATCGTGGCTACACCTTC. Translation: CASSQTGNRGYTF.